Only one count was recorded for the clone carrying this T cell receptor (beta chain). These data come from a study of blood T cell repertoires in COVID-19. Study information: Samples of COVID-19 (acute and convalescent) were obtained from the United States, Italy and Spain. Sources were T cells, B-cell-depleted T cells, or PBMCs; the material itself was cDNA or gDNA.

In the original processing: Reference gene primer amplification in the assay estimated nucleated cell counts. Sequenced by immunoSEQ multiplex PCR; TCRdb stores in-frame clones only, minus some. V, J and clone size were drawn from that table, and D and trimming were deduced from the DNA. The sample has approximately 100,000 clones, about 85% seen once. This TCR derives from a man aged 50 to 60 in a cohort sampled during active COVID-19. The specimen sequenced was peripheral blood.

CDR3 sequence: CASRATGTGELFF. CDR3 coding DNA: TGTGCCAGTAGGGCGACGGGGACCGGGGAGCTGTTTTTT. This rearrangement joins TRBV19 to TRBJ2-2; a possible D gene is TRBD2 (5 bases). This CDR3 is 13 amino acids long. CDR1 is LNHDA and CDR2 is SQIVND in the germline V gene (reference sequence). V dropped 6 bases and J dropped 5 bases, with 10 bases sitting between them.